The 32 T cell receptor beta chains below all came from one sample that was sequenced in a study of T cells in Graves' hyperthyroidism and ophthalmopathy. There were TCR beta CDR3 regions amplified from RNA transcripts. During a first-round RT-PCR of the TCR CDR3, the HTBI primer set was used. MiXCR, run by TCRdb on the multiplex PCR reads, gives a single entry per CDR3 protein. The sample contains approximately 740,000 distinct CDR3 sequences, approximately 14% of which appear only once. Sequenced material: blood. Receptors were obtained from a woman aged 18-29 years with Graves' hyperthyroidism.

V gene TRBV29-1 combines with J gene TRBJ2-7; TRBD1 or TRBD2 may be the D gene (6 bases each). Looked up from germline, CDR1 is SQVTM and CDR2 is ANQGSEA. Between the trimmed V and J ends, which lost 2 bases and 3 bases, there was a span of 17 bases. The length of the CDR3 is 15 residues. Here the CDR3 DNA reads TGCAGCGTTGAATCCTTGGTCCGGGGGCTCTACGAGCAGTACTTC. This gives the protein CSVESLVRGLYEQYF.

In its sample, this clonotype was seen a few times. The chain couples TRBV2 to TRBJ1-1, with D possibly TRBD1 on 6 matching bases. The germline V and J ends were trimmed by 3 bases and 3 bases, with 8 bases remaining between them. CDR1 is SNHLY, CDR2 FYNNEI, per germline. There are 13 residues in the CDR3. Written as DNA, the CDR3 is TGTGCCAGCAGTGACTGGACAGACACTGAAGCTTTCTTT. Its protein product is CASSDWTDTEAFF.

This clonotype was seen many times. The gene calls are TRBV30 and TRBJ2-5; D gene ambiguous. The V and J ends lost 4 bases and 5 bases respectively, with 11 bases between them. Germline loops: CDR1 GTSNPN, CDR2 SVGIG (reference sequence). This CDR3 contains 12 residues. The CDR3 here is CAWTVFRETQYF. CDR3 coding DNA: TGTGCCTGGACTGTGTTTCGGGAGACCCAGTACTTC.

This clonotype was seen at least ten times. V and J are TRBV3-1 and TRBJ2-1, with 11 bases that match TRBD2. This CDR3 comprises 15 residues. The trim removed 7 bases at V and 7 bases at J, leaving 9 bases unmatched. Germline V CDR1 and CDR2: LGHDT, YNNKEL (reference sequence). CDR3 sequence reads: CASNLAGGPRNEQFF. CDR3 sequence (DNA): TGTGCCAGCAACTTAGCGGGAGGGCCTAGGAATGAGCAGTTCTTC.

This clonotype was counted many times. This sequence joins TRBV11-2 and TRBJ2-1; 7 bases fit TRBD2. The CDR3 runs to 17 residues. The J segment lost 6 bases and the V segment lost 0 bases, leaving 11 bases of the junction unmatched. Germline assignment: CDR1 SGHAT and CDR2 FQNNGV. CDR3 loop: CASSLEASGVRSNEQFF. In DNA form, the CDR3 reads TGTGCCAGCAGCTTAGAGGCTAGCGGTGTTCGGAGCAATGAGCAGTTCTTC.

This clonotype was observed at least ten times. The chain has TRBV30 and TRBJ2-5; 7 bases line up with TRBD1. Trimming removed 0 bases from V and 5 bases from J; junction bases left unmatched: 6. Germline V gene sequence: CDR1 GTSNPN, CDR2 SVGIG (reference sequence). The CDR3 sequence is 14 residues long. This CDR3 is CAWSVTGVEETQYF. In nucleotides, the CDR3 is TGTGCCTGGAGTGTAACAGGGGTAGAGGAGACCCAGTACTTC.

This clonotype was counted ten times or more. This chain connects TRBV30 to TRBJ1-2, with unresolved D. Germline lookup yields CDR1 GTSNPN and CDR2 SVGIG (reference sequence). Trimming cost V 4 bases and J 8 bases, with 17 bases left between them. This CDR3 has 13 amino acids. CDR3 region: CAWTVPLLGGYTF. The CDR3 coding sequence is TGTGCCTGGACCGTACCGCTGCTGGGGGGCTACACCTTC.

The table lists this clonotype with a few counts. The gene calls are TRBV27 and TRBJ1-6; 7 positions agree with TRBD1. The germline CDR1 and CDR2 sequences are MNHEY and SMNVEV (reference sequence). The CDR3 spans 13 residues. The trim removed 5 bases at V and 14 bases at J, leaving 9 bases unmatched. Here the CDR3 reads CASSLFRGTALHF. In DNA, the CDR3 is TGTGCCAGCAGTCTCTTCAGGGGGACAGCCCTCCACTTT.

This clonotype was detected ten times or more. DNA of the CDR3: TGTGCTAGTGCCAAGGACGGGGGCTATGGCTACACCTTC. Protein: CASAKDGGYGYTF. The V gene is TRBV12-5, the J gene TRBJ1-2; weak D call: TRBD1 (5 bases). The CDR3 length is 13 residues. Between the trimmed V and J ends, which lost 7 bases and 4 bases, there was a span of 13 bases. From germline, CDR1 is LGHNT and CDR2 FRNRAP.

The chain joins TRBV24-1 to TRBJ1-1; D unresolved. The V end lost 5 bases, the J end lost 0 bases, and 6 bases lay between the germline ends. The CDR3 length is 13 residues. Per the germline V gene, CDR1 is KGHDR and CDR2 is SFDVKD. The CDR3 here is CATSARLNTEAFF. In nucleotides, the CDR3 is TGTGCCACCAGTGCCCGTCTGAACACTGAAGCTTTCTTT.

The rearrangement joins TRBV4-2 to TRBJ1-5; the match to TRBD1 covers 7 bases. The CDR3 is 16 amino acids. Germline CDR1 and CDR2: LGHNA and YNFKEQ. With 0 bases clipped from V and 3 bases from J, the junction kept 5 bases outside the gene matches. For the CDR3, the DNA is TGTGCCAGCAGCCAAGAAGAGGGGGCTCTCAATCAGCCCCAGCATTTT. Amino acid sequence: CASSQEEGALNQPQHF.

The rearrangement joins TRBV27 to TRBJ2-7; D may match TRBD1 or TRBD2 (7 bases each). Germline V gene lookup returns CDR1 MNHEY and CDR2 SMNVEV (reference sequence). V shed 6 bases and J shed 5 bases, with 17 bases lying between them. CDR3 length: 14 amino acids. CDR3 amino acids: CASRGGDSLDEQYF. CDR3 in DNA: TGTGCCAGCAGGGGGGGGGACAGCTTGGACGAGCAGTACTTC.

This clonotype was seen at least ten times. The chain employs TRBV30 and TRBJ1-5; tentative D call: TRBD1 (5 bases). Germline V gives CDR1 GTSNPN, CDR2 SVGIG (reference sequence). V was pared by 1 base and J by 5 bases, with 9 bases between. The CDR3 contains 13 residues. CDR3 residues: CAWSGGFDQPQHF. The DNA of the CDR3 is TGTGCCTGGAGTGGGGGGTTCGATCAGCCCCAGCATTTT.

This clonotype occurred once. A much larger clone lies one base from this, so it may be a read error. J is TRBJ1-3 and V is TRBV29-1, with D possibly being TRBD1 (5 bases). The CDR3 totals 14 residues. Trimming cost V 5 bases and J 0 bases, with 11 bases left between them. Per the germline V gene, CDR1 is SQVTM and CDR2 is ANQGSEA. The CDR3 DNA reads TGCAGCGTTAGTCAGGGCATCTCTGGAAACACCATATATTTT. As protein: CSVSQGISGNTIYF.

This clonotype was seen repeatedly, ten times or more. This rearrangement joins TRBV28 to TRBJ1-5; D is unclear. Germline CDR1 reads MDHEN; CDR2 reads SYDVKM. Trimming took 1 base from V and 4 from J, leaving 11 bases between them. The CDR3 consists of 15 residues. CDR3 residues: CASSLLAVRNQPQHF. Here the CDR3 DNA reads TGTGCCAGCAGTTTATTGGCGGTTCGGAATCAGCCCCAGCATTTT.

This clonotype was picked up a small number of times. The chain recombines TRBV9 with TRBJ2-1; no clear D gene. V was cut by 4 bases and J by 2 bases, with 16 bases left in between. The CDR3 spans 16 residues. Looked up from germline, CDR1 is SGDLS and CDR2 is YYNGEE. Here the CDR3 DNA reads TGTGCCAGCAGCCTCCCTCGTTTAGGGCCCTACAATGAGCAGTTCTTC. It specifies CASSLPRLGPYNEQFF.

This clonotype was seen many times. CDR3 DNA: TGTGCCAGCAGTGAAGATCGTAGCGTGCAAGAGACCCAGTACTTC. This translates into CASSEDRSVQETQYF. The chain carries TRBV2 and TRBJ2-5; a possible D gene is TRBD2 (5 bases). CDR1 and CDR2 from the germline V gene are SNHLY and FYNNEI. The CDR3 consists of 15 residues. Trimming shortened V by 1 base and J by 2 bases, and 11 bases separated the two germline ends. Drawing the rest from reference TRBV2 and TRBJ2-5, the complete variable domain is EPEVTQTPSHQVTQMGQEVILRCVPISNHLYFYWYRQILGQKVEFLVSFYNNEISEKSEIFDDQFSVERPDGSNFTLKIRSTKLEDSAMYFCASSEDRSVQETQYFGPGTRLLVL.

As for this clonotype: This may be a read error: a much more frequent sequence differs by one nucleotide. Given the absence of the conserved phenylalanine or tryptophan at the CDR3 end, a read error is likely. The chain couples TRBV29-1 to TRBJ1-1, with TRBD1 matching 7 bases. The trim removed 7 bases at V and 4 bases at J, leaving 9 bases unmatched. Per the germline V gene, CDR1 is SQVTM and CDR2 is ANQGSEA. This CDR3 region has 13 residues. The CDR3 region has the DNA TGCAGCGCCGCAGGGGGAATTGGCACTGAAGCTTTCTTG. It yields the protein CSAAGGIGTEAFL.

The sample holds a few counts of this clonotype. The CDR3 sequence: CASSYDVGREKLFF. CDR3 coding DNA: TGTGCCAGCAGCTATGACGTGGGCCGTGAAAAACTGTTTTTT. The rearrangement uses TRBV7-9 and TRBJ1-4; no firm D call. The CDR3 runs 14 residues. The V gene's germline CDR1 is SEHNR and CDR2 FQNEAQ (reference sequence). Trimming removed 4 bases from V and 7 bases from J, with 13 bases in between.

This clonotype was seen ten or more times. CDR3 amino acids: CSASTGGEAFF. The DNA for the CDR3 is TGCAGTGCCTCTACAGGGGGCGAAGCTTTCTTT. The rearrangement links TRBV20-1 to TRBJ1-1; TRBD1 agrees at 9 bases. The germline V gene encodes CDR1 DFQATT and CDR2 SNEGSKA (reference sequence). The CDR3 is 11 residues long. Unmatched junction bases numbered 4, after V lost 6 bases and J lost 8 bases.

The gene calls are TRBV28 and TRBJ2-3; the D gene could be TRBD1 or TRBD2 (5 bases each). This CDR3 contains 12 residues. Trimming left V 5 bases short and J 14 bases short, with 17 bases between. CDR1 is MDHEN, CDR2 SYDVKM, per germline. Written as DNA, the CDR3 is TGTGCCAGCAGTCGAGGGGTATTGAATTTGTATTTT. This translates into CASSRGVLNLYF.

This clonotype was recorded many times. V usage is TRBV18 and J usage is TRBJ1-5; 9 bases agree with TRBD1. The junction had 8 bases not matched to a gene; V was cut back by 5 bases and J by 0 bases. Per germline, CDR1 KGHSH and CDR2 LQKENI. The CDR3 contains 17 residues. CDR3 in amino acids: CASSSGTGTSSNQPQHF. DNA for the CDR3: TGTGCCAGCTCATCCGGGACAGGGACTTCTAGCAATCAGCCCCAGCATTTT. Filled out from reference TRBV18 and TRBJ1-5, the complete variable domain reads NAGVMQNPRHLVRRRGQEARLRCSPMKGHSHVYWYRQLPEEGLKFMVYLQKENIIDESGMPKERFSAEFPKEGPSILRIQQVVRGDSAAYFCASSSGTGTSSNQPQHFGDGTRLSIL.

This clonotype was found many times. The genes are TRBV27 and TRBJ1-1, with a possible D match to TRBD1 (5 bases). CDR1 and CDR2 (germline): MNHEY, SMNVEV (reference sequence). Trimming cost V 5 bases and J 3 bases, with 10 bases left between them. The CDR3 sequence is 13 residues long. CDR3 nucleotides: TGTGCCAGCAGTGGGGACCGTCACACTGAAGCTTTCTTT. It translates to CASSGDRHTEAFF.

This clonotype was recorded at least ten times. The gene calls are TRBV5-1 and TRBJ1-1, with a possible D match to TRBD1 (5 bases). Germline V CDR1 and CDR2: SGHRS, YFSETQ. The CDR3 extends over 15 amino acids. With 0 bases removed from V and 4 bases from J, the gap between germline ends came to 13 bases. CDR3 DNA sequence: TGCGCCAGCAGCTTGGCCGTGGGGGGGAGCACTGAAGCTTTCTTT. Translating gives CASSLAVGGSTEAFF.

This clonotype occurred many times. The chain has TRBV5-1 and TRBJ2-3; 14 nucleotides agree with TRBD2. This CDR3 region has 15 residues. Germline loops: CDR1 SGHRS, CDR2 YFSETQ. V lost 3 bases, J lost 7 bases, and 4 bases stayed unmatched. CDR3 sequence: CASSSRLAGGHTQYF. CDR3 sequence (DNA): TGCGCCAGCAGCTCTAGACTAGCGGGAGGGCATACGCAGTATTTT.

This clonotype occurred a few times. The DNA for the CDR3 is TGTGCCAGCAGCTTAGCGTATAAGGCTCGGCAGAACACTGAAGCTTTCTTT. This codes for CASSLAYKARQNTEAFF. The V gene is TRBV7-8, the J gene TRBJ1-1, with no clear D. The CDR3 is made up of 17 amino acids. CDR1 is SGHVS, CDR2 FQNEAQ, per germline. V was clipped by 0 bases and J by 1 base, with 15 bases between them.

This clonotype was counted only a few times. The chain recombines TRBV20-1 with TRBJ2-7; TRBD1 matches at 7 bases. The CDR3 has 16 residues. J was trimmed by 3 bases and V by 1 base; bases with no gene match: 12. Germline assignment: CDR1 DFQATT and CDR2 SNEGSKA (reference sequence). CDR3 in DNA: TGCAGTGCTAGAGCCGAAACAGGGGTTGATAGCTACGAGCAGTACTTC. As protein: CSARAETGVDSYEQYF.

This clonotype showed up just a few times. The chain carries TRBV27 and TRBJ1-5, with TRBD1 as a possible D gene (5 bases). Germline V lookup: CDR1 MNHEY, CDR2 SMNVEV (reference sequence). V was trimmed by 5 bases and J by 0 bases, leaving 17 bases between them. This CDR3 has 17 residues. The CDR3 DNA is TGTGCCAGCAGTCTTAAACCAATCAGGGTTAGCAATCAGCCCCAGCATTTT. It encodes CASSLKPIRVSNQPQHF.

This chain links TRBV27 with TRBJ2-2, with D unclear. The CDR3 contains 15 residues. Trimming removed 3 bases at V and 5 bases at J, with 13 bases between. Germline CDR1 is MNHEY and CDR2 is SMNVEV (reference sequence). CDR3 amino acids: CASSFSASRTGELFF. The CDR3 DNA is TGTGCCAGCAGTTTCTCTGCAAGTCGGACCGGGGAGCTGTTTTTT.

This clonotype was counted at least ten times. This chain connects TRBV7-2 to TRBJ1-6, with D unresolved. The V gene lost 1 base and the J gene lost 11 bases, with 12 bases spanning the gap. Germline V CDR1 and CDR2: SGHTA, FQGNSA. This CDR3 has 14 amino acids. In DNA, the CDR3 is TGTGCCAGCAGCTTAGGACGGCTTGCGGCACCCCTCCACTTT. This encodes CASSLGRLAAPLHF.

This clonotype was counted a few times. The J gene is TRBJ2-3, the V gene TRBV10-3; D might be TRBD1 or TRBD2, each matching 5 bases. V shed 10 bases and J shed 4 bases, with 24 bases lying between them. Per germline, CDR1 ENHRY and CDR2 SYGVKD. CDR3 size: 16 residues. The CDR3 DNA follows: TGTGCCACTGGGGCCCCGCCGGAGGCCGGTTCAGATACGCAGTATTTT. Translation: CATGAPPEAGSDTQYF.

A few counts support this clonotype. The chain recombines TRBV27 with TRBJ2-3; the match to TRBD1 covers 7 bases. V gave up 2 bases and J gave up 3 bases; unmatched junction bases: 11. CDR3 length: 17 amino acids. The V gene's germline CDR1 is MNHEY and CDR2 SMNVEV (reference sequence). The CDR3 region is CASSLEGAPTTTDTQYF. Written as DNA, the CDR3 is TGTGCCAGCAGTTTAGAGGGGGCCCCTACTACGACAGATACGCAGTATTTT.